One sample yielded the 19 T cell receptor beta chains listed below, sequenced in a study of blood T cell repertoires in COVID-19. Here immunoSEQ multiplex PCR was the method, and the copy in TCRdb shows in-frame clones only, minus some. The data hold tens of thousands of clones, with roughly 87% observed a single time. The sequenced sample was peripheral blood. The receptor set was obtained from a male donor with acute or convalescent COVID-19.

The chain employs TRBV29-1 and TRBJ2-5; perhaps TRBD1 as D (7 bases). The germline CDR1 and CDR2 sequences are SQVTM and ANQGSEA. The V and J ends lost 6 bases and 4 bases respectively, with 15 bases between them. The CDR3 runs to 13 residues. CDR3 in DNA: TGCAGCGTGACAGGGTTGGAGGGAGAGACCCAGTACTTC. This translates into CSVTGLEGETQYF.

J is TRBJ1-4 and V is TRBV6-6, with TRBD1 as a possible D gene (5 bases). Trimming cost V 4 bases and J 0 bases, with 6 bases left between them. The CDR3 contains 14 residues. Germline CDR1 is MNHNY and CDR2 is SVGAGI (reference sequence). The CDR3 bases are TGTGCCAGCAGTTCCAGGGCAACTAATGAAAAACTGTTTTTT. This sequence encodes CASSSRATNEKLFF.

This chain connects TRBV7-9 to TRBJ2-1, with 7 bases aligning to TRBD2. The CDR3 runs 16 residues. With V trimmed by 1 base and J by 8 bases, 11 bases remained unmatched. Germline V gene sequence: CDR1 SEHNR, CDR2 FQNEAQ (reference sequence). The CDR3: CASSLVSGLPRDEQFF. DNA of the CDR3: TGTGCCAGCAGCTTAGTCTCGGGACTACCCAGGGATGAGCAGTTCTTC. The full variable domain, completed using reference TRBV7-9 and TRBJ2-1, is DTGVSQNPRHKITKRGQNVTFRCDPISEHNRLYWYRQTLGQGPEFLTYFQNEAQLEKSRLLSDRFSAERPKGSFSTLEIQRTEQGDSAMYLCASSLVSGLPRDEQFFGPGTRLTVL.

In its sample, this clone was seen once. The chain links TRBV18 to TRBJ1-4; 8 bases are a match to TRBD1. There are 14 residues in the CDR3. The germline V gene has CDR1 KGHSH and CDR2 LQKENI. Trimming took 4 bases from V and 8 from J; bases not matched to a gene: 6. The CDR3 DNA follows: TGTGCCAGCTCACAATCAGGGGGCCCGGAAAAACTGTTTTTT. It yields the protein CASSQSGGPEKLFF.

The J gene is TRBJ1-2, the V gene TRBV5-1, with D perhaps matching TRBD1 (5 bases). V gave up 2 bases and J gave up 8 bases, with 13 bases separating them. The germline V gene encodes CDR1 SGHRS and CDR2 YFSETQ. The CDR3 spans 13 residues. CDR3 nucleotide sequence: TGCGCCAGCAGCTTAGGCGGGACGGAGGGCTACACCTTC. It codes for CASSLGGTEGYTF.

V and J are TRBV12-3 or TRBV12-4 and TRBJ2-5; the D gene is possibly TRBD2 (6 bases). The CDR3 loop spans 12 amino acids. Trimming stripped 4 bases from V and 5 bases from J, with 8 bases between. The CDR3 is CASSYLAETQYF. As DNA, the CDR3 is TGTGCCAGCAGTTACCTAGCGGAGACCCAGTACTTC.

The chain links TRBV15 to TRBJ2-7; D gene ambiguous. Deletions cut 2 bases from V and 2 bases from J, with 13 bases between. The germline CDR1 and CDR2 sequences are LNHNV and YYDKDF (reference sequence). The CDR3 contains 15 residues. The CDR3 protein is CATSRSPGPPYEQYF. The DNA of the CDR3 is TGTGCCACCAGCAGATCCCCAGGCCCTCCCTACGAGCAGTACTTC.

The V and J genes are TRBV5-1 and TRBJ2-2; 13 positions match TRBD2. The CDR3 runs to 17 residues. The germline V gene encodes CDR1 SGHRS and CDR2 YFSETQ. After removal of 2 bases from V and 6 bases from J, the junction contained 7 bases not matched to a gene. CDR3 loop: CASSFGTSGAMSGELFF. The CDR3 bases are TGCGCCAGCAGCTTCGGGACTAGCGGGGCGATGTCCGGGGAGCTGTTTTTT.

V and J are TRBV19 and TRBJ1-5; D call uncertain. Looked up from germline, CDR1 is LNHDA and CDR2 is SQIVND (reference sequence). The CDR3 length is 12 residues. Trimming stripped 1 base from V and 11 bases from J, with 9 bases between. In nucleotides, the CDR3 is TGTGCCAGTAGTATAGTTAGCCTGGCCCAGCATTTT. This gives the protein CASSIVSLAQHF. Complete variable domain (other parts from reference TRBV19 and TRBJ1-5): DGGITQSPKYLFRKEGQNVTLSCEQNLNHDAMYWYRQDPGQGLRLIYYSQIVNDFQKGDIAEGYSVSREKKESFPLTVTSAQKNPTAFYLCASSIVSLAQHFGDGTRLSIL.

This chain links TRBV7-9 with TRBJ2-3, with 8 bases that match TRBD1. This CDR3 comprises 14 residues. Germline V gene sequence: CDR1 SEHNR, CDR2 FQNEAQ (reference sequence). The V segment lost 4 bases and the J segment 4 bases; nucleotides outside the gene matches: 4. The CDR3 DNA is TGTGCCAGCAGCTCGACAGGGGTCGCAGATACGCAGTATTTT. It translates to CASSSTGVADTQYF.

This chain uses TRBV11-2 with TRBJ2-1, with a weak D call TRBD1 (8 bases). The germline V gene encodes CDR1 SGHAT and CDR2 FQNNGV. The CDR3 has 15 amino acids. Trimming pared 2 bases from V and 9 bases from J, leaving 17 bases between. CDR3 DNA: TGTGCCAGCAGCTTATTACAGGGGGGGGAAGGTGAGCAGTTCTTC. Protein: CASSLLQGGEGEQFF.

The chain recombines TRBV7-9 with TRBJ1-5, with 8 bases identical to TRBD1. The ends lost 5 bases at V and 0 bases at J; junction bases unmatched: 12. The CDR3 runs to 18 residues. The germline V gene has CDR1 SEHNR and CDR2 FQNEAQ (reference sequence). The CDR3 protein is CASSQGAGGDGSNQPQHF. The CDR3 DNA reads TGTGCCAGCAGCCAAGGGGCAGGGGGCGATGGTAGCAATCAGCCCCAGCATTTT.

This clone was seen a single time. Within the sample, other DNA sequences also encode this same CDR3. V gene TRBV6-5 combines with J gene TRBJ2-5; 8 nucleotides line up with TRBD2. Germline V CDR1 and CDR2: MNHEY, SVGAGI. The CDR3 length is 14 residues. V trimming: 7 bases; J trimming: 2 bases; junction bases outside the gene matches: 6. The CDR3 DNA reads as TGTGCCAGCACCGGGGGGGGACCTCAAGAGACCCAGTACTTC. Translating gives CASTGGGPQETQYF.

This chain links TRBV11-2 with TRBJ2-2; 7 nucleotides align to TRBD1. The V and J ends lost 5 bases and 3 bases, in that order; junction bases with no gene match: 6. From germline, CDR1 is SGHAT and CDR2 FQNNGV. The CDR3 runs to 15 residues. DNA of the CDR3: TGTGCCAGCAGCGGAAGGGACAGATACACCGGGGAGCTGTTTTTT. Amino acid sequence: CASSGRDRYTGELFF.

V gene TRBV21-1 combines with J gene TRBJ1-1; the table's D gene call, TRBD1, was not cross checked with the DNA. TRBV21-1 is termed a pseudogene. This CDR3 is 14 amino acids long. DNA for the CDR3: TGTGCCAGCAGCACCCAACAGGGGGGCACTGAAGCTTTCTTT. Translation: CASSTQQGGTEAFF.

A few counts support this clone. This chain's CDR3 is CASRGTANTEAFF. The CDR3 DNA reads as TGTGCCAGCCGGGGGACAGCGAACACTGAAGCTTTCTTT. The rearrangement joins TRBV12-3 or TRBV12-4 to TRBJ1-1; 7 bases match TRBD1. V was clipped by 8 bases and J by 1 base; unmatched bases: 4. The CDR3 contains 13 residues.

The chain is built from TRBV30 and TRBJ2-1; 7 bases align to TRBD2. This CDR3 has 16 amino acids. The germline V gene has CDR1 GTSNPN and CDR2 SVGIG (reference sequence). V lost 0 bases and J lost 1; bases outside the gene matches: 6. The CDR3 DNA reads TGTGCCTGGAGTGTATTAGGCGGGGGATCCTACAATGAGCAGTTCTTC. Translating gives CAWSVLGGGSYNEQFF.

In its sample, this clone ranks as medium-sized. Other DNA sequences in the sample encode the same CDR3. This chain links TRBV19 with TRBJ1-6; 7 bases align to TRBD1. This CDR3 is 14 amino acids long. The germline CDR1 and CDR2 sequences are LNHDA and SQIVND (reference sequence). Trimming cost V 2 bases and J 6 bases; bases outside gene matches: 1. As DNA, the CDR3 is TGTGCCAGTAGTATAACAGGGGCTAATTCACCCCTCCACTTT. The encoded protein is CASSITGANSPLHF.

The chain recombines TRBV18 with TRBJ2-1, with 9 positions matching TRBD1. Germline CDR1 reads KGHSH; CDR2 reads LQKENI. The CDR3 loop spans 16 amino acids. Germline trimming cut 2 bases from V and 6 bases from J; bases unmatched to any gene: 8. The CDR3 reads CASSPRRDRVTNEQFF. Here the CDR3 DNA reads TGTGCCAGCTCACCAAGGAGGGACAGGGTAACCAATGAGCAGTTCTTC.